The 7 T cell receptor beta chains presented below share a single source sample, sequenced in a study of shared clonotypes between healthy human individuals. Libraries were prepared by immunoSEQ multiplex PCR; TCRdb keeps only in-frame clonotypes and omits some of them. The sample yields 450,000 to 550,000 clones, 79% seen once. Sequencing was carried out using PBMCs. The origin of the receptors is a middle-aged woman in good health. Some clones in this sample may be carry-over from other donors' samples.

Note on this clone: The same CDR3 also results from other DNA sequences found in this sample. The gene calls are TRBV20-1 and TRBJ2-3; D not resolved. This CDR3 comprises 11 residues. Trimming stripped 3 bases from V and 6 bases from J, with 7 bases between. Germline lookup yields CDR1 DFQATT and CDR2 SNEGSKA (reference sequence). CDR3 residues: CSASLADTQYF. The CDR3 DNA follows: TGCAGTGCTAGTCTCGCGGATACGCAGTATTTT.

The CDR3 reads CASSAMGYSGNTIYF. The CDR3 bases are TGTGCCAGCAGTGCGATGGGTTACTCTGGAAACACCATATATTTT. The chain couples TRBV2 to TRBJ1-3; D not certain. From germline, CDR1 is SNHLY and CDR2 FYNNEI. Trimming took 4 bases from V and 0 from J, leaving 10 bases between them. CDR3 length: 15 residues.

This clone was seen a single time. The chain couples TRBV10-3 to TRBJ2-3; tentative D call: TRBD1 (5 bases). V was pared by 0 bases and J by 0 bases, with 13 bases between. The CDR3 covers 17 residues. Germline CDR1 reads ENHRY; CDR2 reads SYGVKD. The CDR3 nucleotides read TGTGCCATCAGTGAGTCGATTCCAGGGTACAGCACAGATACGCAGTATTTT. It codes for CAISESIPGYSTDTQYF.

The rearrangement uses TRBV4-1 and TRBJ2-7; D call uncertain. The CDR3 runs 15 residues. The germline gives CDR1 MGHRA, CDR2 YSYEKL. Trimming took 3 bases from V and 3 from J, leaving 15 bases between them. The CDR3 loop reads CASSQMTALNYEQYF. The CDR3, as DNA: TGCGCCAGCAGCCAGATGACGGCTTTAAACTACGAGCAGTACTTC.

This clone was observed a few times. The V and J genes are TRBV7-2 and TRBJ2-2; 8 positions match TRBD1. The CDR3 sequence is 14 residues long. Per the germline V gene, CDR1 is SGHTA and CDR2 is FQGNSA. Trimming removed 0 bases from V and 8 bases from J; junction bases left unmatched: 2. CDR3 residues: CASSLARDRGELFF. CDR3 DNA: TGTGCCAGCAGCTTAGCCCGGGACAGGGGGGAGCTGTTTTTT. The variable domain in full, completed from reference TRBV7-2 and TRBJ2-2, reads GAGVSQSPSNKVTEKGKDVELRCDPISGHTALYWYRQSLGQGLEFLIYFQGNSAPDKSGLPSDRFSAERTGGSVSTLTIQRTQQEDSAVYLCASSLARDRGELFFGEGSRLTVL.

The chain carries TRBV2 and TRBJ1-1; 7 bases line up with TRBD1. The V gene's germline CDR1 is SNHLY and CDR2 FYNNEI. V lost 5 bases, J lost 3 bases, and 12 bases stayed unmatched. The CDR3 is 16 amino acids. Here the CDR3 reads CASSWGRGLRDTEAFF. The CDR3 DNA follows: TGTGCCAGCAGTTGGGGCAGGGGGTTGCGGGACACTGAAGCTTTCTTT.

This sequence joins TRBV7-3 and TRBJ2-3; 13 nucleotides align to TRBD2. Germline loops: CDR1 SGHTA, CDR2 FQGTGA. This CDR3 contains 16 residues. V dropped 5 bases and J dropped 4; count of bases not matched to a gene: 6. The DNA for the CDR3 is TGTGCCAGCAGCCCCTGGACTAGCGGGAGTGCAGATACGCAGTATTTT. This codes for CASSPWTSGSADTQYF.